The entry below gives a single TCR beta chain sequence along with its context. The target antigen is unknown. The data stem from a study of cytomegalovirus exposure and HLA in healthy donors. Whole-study findings and limits: Later, TCR association rates were found to vary by HLA locus, highest for DRB1 and lowest for HLA-C. It is likely that the observed cluster of highly shared sequence variants was a sequencing artifact.

V was cut by 5 bases and J by 9 bases, with 17 bases left in between. Looked up from germline, CDR1 is MDHEN and CDR2 is SYDVKM. This CDR3 is 15 amino acids long. 13 Jbeta primers and 60 Vbeta primers were used for the PCR. Only in-frame clones appear in the TCRdb table, and some are missing; sequencing was by immunoSEQ multiplex PCR. The sample shows about 200,000 clones, roughly 87% of them seen only once. The sequencing input was PBMCs. The origin of this receptor is a boy between 2 and 10 years old in good health and CMV-seronegative. The rearrangement joins TRBV28 to TRBJ1-6; no clear D gene. As DNA, the CDR3 is TGTGCCAGCAGTGCGCAAGTCACTGTCGGTTCACCCCTCCACTTT. Protein product: CASSAQVTVGSPLHF.